The sequence of this T cell receptor beta chain was determined in a study of identical twins. TCRdb redid the calling of the 5' RACE reads with MiXCR, one entry per CDR3 protein. The sample carries some 1,600,000 distinct CDR3 sequences, about 30% recorded once. The CDR3 length is 16 residues. The germline V gene has CDR1 SGDLS and CDR2 YYNGEE. V lost 4 bases to trimming and J lost 5 bases, with 19 bases between them. This chain uses TRBV9 with TRBJ2-1, with a tentative D call TRBD2 (5 bases). This receptor was taken from a newborn girl in good health. The specimen was cord blood. The DNA for the CDR3 is TGTGCCAGCAGCCCCCCGGCGAGGGAAACACACAATGAGCAGTTCTTC. It yields the protein CASSPPARETHNEQFF. Full variable domain (rest looked up from reference TRBV9 and TRBJ2-1): DSGVTQTPKHLITATGQRVTLRCSPRSGDLSVYWYQQSLDQGLQFLIQYYNGEERAKGNILERFSAQQFPDLHSELNLSSLELGDSALYFCASSPPARETHNEQFFGPGTRLTVL.